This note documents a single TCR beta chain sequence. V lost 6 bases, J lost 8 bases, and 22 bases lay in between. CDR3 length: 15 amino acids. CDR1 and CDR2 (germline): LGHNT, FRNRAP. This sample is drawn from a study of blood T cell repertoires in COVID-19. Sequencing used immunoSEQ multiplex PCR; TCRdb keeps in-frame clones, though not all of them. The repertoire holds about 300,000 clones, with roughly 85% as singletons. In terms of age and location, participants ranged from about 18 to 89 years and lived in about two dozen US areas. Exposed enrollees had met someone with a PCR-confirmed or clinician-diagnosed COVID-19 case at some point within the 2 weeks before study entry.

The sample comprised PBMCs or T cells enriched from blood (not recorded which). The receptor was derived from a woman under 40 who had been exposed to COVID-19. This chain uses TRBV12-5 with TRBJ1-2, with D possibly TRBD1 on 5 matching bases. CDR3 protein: CASGDATGTARGYTF. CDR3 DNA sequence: TGTGCTAGTGGGGATGCGACTGGGACTGCAAGGGGCTACACCTTC.